What follows are 15 T cell receptor beta chains derived from one specimen sequenced in a study of cytotoxic CD8 clonotypes in ibrutinib-treated CLL (dated by TCRdb to about 2021). Library construction relied on the immunoSEQ multiplex PCR assay. In its TCRdb copy, this immuneACCESS table keeps in-frame sequences only and misses some clones. Where compared with another copy, unresolved V genes explain less than half of these, and the others have no known cause. The sample yields tens of thousands of clones; 49% were counted once. The leading ten clones occupy approximately 19% of the sample. This specimen was PBMCs, taken before ibrutinib treatment. The receptors here all came from a human donor with chronic lymphocytic leukemia.

This chain joins TRBV9 and TRBJ2-3; no reliable D call. Germline V CDR1 and CDR2: SGDLS, YYNGEE. The CDR3 loop spans 13 amino acids. V gave up 0 bases and J gave up 5 bases, with 7 bases separating them. This chain's CDR3 is CASSVGPKDTQYF. The CDR3 region has the DNA TGTGCCAGCAGCGTAGGTCCGAAAGATACGCAGTATTTT.

The V gene is TRBV7-3, the J gene TRBJ2-2; no clear D. The CDR3 loop spans 14 amino acids. The V and J ends lost 8 bases and 0 bases respectively, with 10 bases between them. Per the germline V gene, CDR1 is SGHTA and CDR2 is FQGTGA. This CDR3 reads CASAVGPNTGELFF. For the CDR3, the DNA is TGTGCCAGCGCTGTTGGGCCGAACACCGGGGAGCTGTTTTTT.

The V and J genes are TRBV5-6 and TRBJ1-3; D remains unclear. In germline, CDR1 is SGHDT, CDR2 YYEEEE. V lost 5 bases and J lost 0, with 12 bases in between. The CDR3 totals 15 residues. DNA for the CDR3: TGTGCCAGCAGTGGAAGCCGCAACTCTGGAAACACCATATATTTT. It codes for CASSGSRNSGNTIYF.

This sequence joins TRBV6-5 and TRBJ2-3; D remains unclear. Germline CDR1 is MNHEY and CDR2 is SVGAGI. This CDR3 has 13 amino acids. Deletions cut 4 bases from V and 10 bases from J, with 15 bases between. The CDR3 DNA sequence: TGTGCCAGCAGTTCACCCGGATGGGGTCCGCAGTATTTT. This codes for CASSSPGWGPQYF.

This clone was observed a handful of times. The chain is built from TRBV13 and TRBJ1-2, with D perhaps matching TRBD1 (5 bases). CDR1 and CDR2 (germline): PRHDT, FYEKMQ (reference sequence). This CDR3 is 15 amino acids long. Trimming took 2 bases from V and 1 from J, leaving 11 bases between them. DNA of the CDR3: TGTGCCAGCAGCTTAATTGCCAGGGATAACTATGGCTACACCTTC. Translated, it gives CASSLIARDNYGYTF.

Only a few counts were recorded for this clone. This sequence joins TRBV27 and TRBJ2-7, with 10 bases aligning to TRBD1. J gave up 4 bases and V 5 bases, and 8 bases lay outside the gene matches. The germline V gene encodes CDR1 MNHEY and CDR2 SMNVEV (reference sequence). This CDR3 comprises 15 residues. As DNA, the CDR3 is TGTGCCAGCAGTCATTGGGACAGGGGTTATTACGAGCAGTACTTC. Translation gives CASSHWDRGYYEQYF.

The table lists this clone with a few counts. J is TRBJ1-1 and V is TRBV27; TRBD1 matches at 7 bases. Germline V gives CDR1 MNHEY, CDR2 SMNVEV (reference sequence). The CDR3 length is 14 residues. Germline trimming cut 6 bases from V and 8 bases from J; bases unmatched to any gene: 12. In DNA form, the CDR3 reads TGTGCCAGCAGGGACGGACAGGTAACGAAAGAAGCTTTCTTT. Amino acid sequence: CASRDGQVTKEAFF.

This clone has only one observation. The chain employs TRBV25-1 and TRBJ2-6, with D perhaps matching TRBD2 (5 bases). Germline V gives CDR1 MGHDK, CDR2 SYGVNS. Trimming left V 5 bases short and J 0 bases short, with 14 bases between. This CDR3 spans 17 amino acids. CDR3 sequence (DNA): TGTGCCAGCAGTCTTAGGACGGGGAGCTCTGGGGCCAACGTCCTGACTTTC. This codes for CASSLRTGSSGANVLTF. Supplemented by reference TRBV25-1 and TRBJ2-6, the full variable domain reads EADIYQTPRYLVIGTGKKITLECSQTMGHDKMYWYQQDPGMELHLIHYSYGVNSTEKGDLSSESTVSRIRTEHFPLTLESARPSHTSQYLCASSLRTGSSGANVLTFGAGSRLTVL.

The chain couples TRBV18 to TRBJ1-6; D ambiguous. The ends were cut back, 2 bases at V and 8 bases at J, with 7 bases in the middle. The germline V gene encodes CDR1 KGHSH and CDR2 LQKENI. This CDR3 has 13 amino acids. The CDR3 DNA reads as TGTGCCAGCTCACCAGGGAAGGATTCACCCCTCCACTTT. It translates to CASSPGKDSPLHF. The variable domain in full, completed from reference TRBV18 and TRBJ1-6, reads NAGVMQNPRHLVRRRGQEARLRCSPMKGHSHVYWYRQLPEEGLKFMVYLQKENIIDESGMPKERFSAEFPKEGPSILRIQQVVRGDSAAYFCASSPGKDSPLHFGNGTRLTVT.

This chain joins TRBV10-1 and TRBJ1-1, with TRBD1 identical over 7 bases. The CDR3 totals 15 residues. J was trimmed by 3 bases and V by 1 base; bases with no gene match: 5. Germline values: CDR1 WNHNN, CDR2 SYGVQD (reference sequence). CDR3 nucleotide sequence: TGCGCCAGCAGTGAGTTTAAGGGGGCAGACACTGAAGCTTTCTTT. As protein: CASSEFKGADTEAFF.

In its sample, this clone was seen a few times. The gene calls are TRBV9 and TRBJ2-5; D is perhaps TRBD1 (6 bases). CDR3 length equals 14 residues. CDR1 is SGDLS, CDR2 YYNGEE, per germline. Trimming stripped 4 bases from V and 2 bases from J, with 12 bases between. This chain's CDR3 is CASSFLGTQETQYF. The CDR3 DNA is TGTGCCAGCAGCTTCCTCGGGACACAAGAGACCCAGTACTTC.

The genes are TRBV10-3 and TRBJ2-6; no clear D gene. Between the trimmed V and J ends, which lost 2 bases and 0 bases, there was a span of 14 bases. Germline CDR1 is ENHRY and CDR2 is SYGVKD. CDR3 length: 18 amino acids. The CDR3 loop reads CAISESTAPNSGANVLTF. The CDR3 DNA follows: TGTGCCATCAGTGAGAGTACCGCGCCCAACTCTGGGGCCAACGTCCTGACTTTC.

V usage is TRBV27 and J usage is TRBJ1-1; the D is unclear. V shed 4 bases and J shed 7 bases, with 19 bases lying between them. This CDR3 contains 15 residues. Germline assignment: CDR1 MNHEY and CDR2 SMNVEV (reference sequence). CDR3 nucleotide sequence: TGTGCCAGCAGTTCCCTCCCGACCTGGTCCCGTGAAGCTTTCTTT. Amino acid sequence: CASSSLPTWSREAFF.

The V gene is TRBV12-5, the J gene TRBJ1-1; D unresolved. Germline CDR1 and CDR2: LGHNT and FRNRAP. This CDR3 comprises 12 residues. V dropped 3 bases and J dropped 5 bases, with 7 bases sitting between them. CDR3 DNA sequence: TGTGCTAGTGGTTTTAGCGGTACTGAAGCTTTCTTT. It specifies CASGFSGTEAFF.

V usage is TRBV27 and J usage is TRBJ2-1, with 7 bases aligning to TRBD1. This CDR3 contains 12 residues. From germline, CDR1 is MNHEY and CDR2 SMNVEV (reference sequence). Trimming cost V 6 bases and J 9 bases; bases outside gene matches: 5. CDR3 in amino acids: CASREGGGEQFF. DNA for the CDR3: TGTGCCAGCAGGGAAGGGGGCGGTGAGCAGTTCTTC.